Detailed here is one TCR beta chain. CDR3 length equals 17 residues. The ends lost 7 bases at V and 5 bases at J; junction bases unmatched: 11. Germline CDR1 and CDR2: SGHTA and FQGNSA. During its preparation, the TCRbeta library received unique molecular identifiers. TCRdb passed the PCR reads through MiXCR, listing each CDR3 protein once. Of about 400,000 distinct CDR3 sequences in the sample, about a fifth were seen once. This record comes from a study of T-cell reconstitution after alpha-beta-depleted transplantation in children. The receptor was isolated from a human donor who donated a stem cell graft to a child with acute myeloid leukemia. The specimen was PBMCs from the stem cell graft donor, collected from the stem cell graft. This rearrangement joins TRBV7-2 to TRBJ2-1; 13 bases are shared with TRBD2. The CDR3 DNA is TGTGCCAGCATCATCAAATCGACTAGCGGGAGGAACAATGAGCAGTTCTTC. Residues: CASIIKSTSGRNNEQFF.